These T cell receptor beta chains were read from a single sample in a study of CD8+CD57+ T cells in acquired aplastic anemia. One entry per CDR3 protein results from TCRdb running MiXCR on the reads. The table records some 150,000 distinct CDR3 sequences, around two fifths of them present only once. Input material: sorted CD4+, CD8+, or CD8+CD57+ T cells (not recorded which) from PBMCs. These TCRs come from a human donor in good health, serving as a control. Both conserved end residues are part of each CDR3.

CASSPRREETQYF,13,TRBV5-1
CSARGLAGAGEQYF,14,TRBV20-1
CASTPLAYEQYF,12,TRBV7-9
CASSESPDHYGYTF,14,TRBV10-2
CSAEGEGNTGELSF,14,TRBV20-1
CASSQDVGGLKDTRYF,16,TRBV4-2
CASSIMSLGGNGYTF,15,TRBV19
CASSDLAQRAFF,12,TRBV6-5
CASSHTSGGSYEQYF,15,TRBV19
CASTLLIAGGSEQFF,15,TRBV6-1
CASSLIRNSPLHF,13,TRBV5-5
CASSRGGSHSNQPQHF,16,TRBV6-1
CSARVGSGSNEQYF,14,TRBV20-1
CSARGASGVLTQYF,14,TRBV20-1
CASSIDLGQTYEQYF,15,TRBV19
CATGRERSGGAGTQYF,16,TRBV15
CASSLAGTYEQYF,13,TRBV7-6
CASSLADPSTDTQYF,15,TRBV5-1
CASSTPGQGNEQFF,14,TRBV6-6
CSAVSLGQGSQTQYF,15,TRBV20-1